This T cell receptor beta chain was identified during a study of blood T cells in healthy people across ages. CDR1 is SQVTM and CDR2 is ANQGSEA in the germline V gene. CDR3 length equals 13 residues. Trimming stripped 6 bases from V and 5 bases from J, with 15 bases between. A second PCR, run for about 6 to 11 cycles, used a sample-barcoded 5' primer plus a J-beta primer mix. TCRdb reanalysed the 5' RACE reads using MiXCR and keeps one entry per CDR3 protein. This table holds approximately 730,000 distinct CDR3 sequences, about 55% found once. This chain connects TRBV29-1 to TRBJ2-3; D unclear. The origin of this receptor is an elderly man in good health. The sample taken for sequencing was blood. CDR3 sequence reads: CSVTPDGIDTQYF. Here the CDR3 DNA reads TGCAGCGTCACACCAGACGGCATAGATACGCAGTATTTT.